The rows below give T cell receptor beta chains drawn from one sample of a study of T cell repertoires in cytomegalovirus infection. TCRdb recomputed calls from the reads with MiXCR, one row per CDR3 protein. The sample consists of 45,000 to 55,000 distinct CDR3 sequences, approximately 19% of them appearing once. Their antigens remain unidentified. The source material was CD8+ T cells from cultured PBMCs, sampled from culture after CMV antigen stimulation. All receptors come from a human donor in good health (CMV status not recorded). Some clones in this sample may be carry-over from other donors' samples. Each CDR3 is given with its conserved first and last residue. A D gene is named only where the DNA matches it firmly. Size values are once, few and many counts, or a class for expanded clones, and some rows have none.

d_gene	v_gene	abundance	j_gene	CDR3nt	CDR3aa
-	TRBV2	-	TRBJ2-1	TGTGCCAGCAGTTCCGAGGGGGAGACCAATGAGCAGTTCTTC	CASSSEGETNEQFF
-	TRBV20-1	-	TRBJ2-3	TGCAGTGCTAGACACCCCGGGACCGATGACTCAGATACGCAGTATTTT	CSARHPGTDDSDTQYF
-	TRBV19	-	TRBJ1-5	TGTGCCAGTAGTGCCGGACTCGGGCAGCCCCAGCATTTT	CASSAGLGQPQHF
-	TRBV11-2	many	TRBJ1-5	TGTGCCAGCAGCCCGGACGGAAATGGAGATCAGCCCCAGCATTTT	CASSPDGNGDQPQHF
-	TRBV7-6	many	TRBJ2-5	TGTGCCAGCAGCCAGATGGTAGAAGAGACCCAGTACTTC	CASSQMVEETQYF
-	TRBV20-1	-	TRBJ1-2	TGCAGTGCCGAAGAGGGAGGTGGCTACACCTTC	CSAEEGGGYTF
-	TRBV28	-	TRBJ1-1	TGTGCCAGCACCCCAAGGGGTAGGAACACTGAAGCTTTCTTT	CASTPRGRNTEAFF
TRBD1	TRBV7-2	many	TRBJ2-7	TGTGCCAGCAGCTTAACCGGGCAGGGGGTGAAGGAGCAGTACTTC	CASSLTGQGVKEQYF
TRBD2	TRBV19	many	TRBJ2-1	TGTGCCAGTAGTACGAAAGCGGGAGGCTACAATGAGCAGTTCTTC	CASSTKAGGYNEQFF
-	TRBV20-1	-	TRBJ1-5	TGCAGTGCTAGAGACCCGGATGTGTTCAATCAGCCCCAGCATTTT	CSARDPDVFNQPQHF
-	TRBV9	many	TRBJ2-3	TGTGCCAGCAGCGTAGAGGACGGCAGCACAGATACGCAGTATTTT	CASSVEDGSTDTQYF
-	TRBV7-2	medium-sized	TRBJ2-7	TGTGCCAGCAGCTTAGAGTATAACTCCTACGAGCAGTACTTC	CASSLEYNSYEQYF
-	TRBV7-6	few	TRBJ2-1	TGTGCCAGCAGCTTGGGGGGACGGAATGAGCAGTTCTTC	CASSLGGRNEQFF
-	TRBV12-3/TRBV12-4	many	TRBJ2-3	TGTGCCAGCAGTTTCTCCTCTTCTTGGACAGATACGCAGTATTTT	CASSFSSSWTDTQYF
-	TRBV4-3	-	TRBJ2-2	TGCGCCAGCAGCCAAGAATGGGGGACCGGGGAGCTGTTTTTT	CASSQEWGTGELFF
-	TRBV6-5	few	TRBJ2-1	TGTGCCAGCAGCCCCGTGGGGGTTGGCAATGAGCAGTTCTTC	CASSPVGVGNEQFF
-	TRBV11-2	-	TRBJ2-1	TGTGCCAGCAGCTTAGGGCCCGAGCAGTTCTTC	CASSLGPEQFF
-	TRBV5-5	-	TRBJ2-1	TGTGCCAGCAGCCCTTGGTCCAACTCCAATGAGCAGTTCTTC	CASSPWSNSNEQFF
TRBD2	TRBV5-6	many	TRBJ2-1	TGTGCCAGCAGCTCCCGGGTTTTTGTGCCTAGCGGGGCTTACAATGAGCAGTTCTTC	CASSSRVFVPSGAYNEQFF
-	TRBV7-3	many	TRBJ2-1	TGTGCCAGCAGCTCAGGAGCCTACAATGAGCAGTTCTTC	CASSSGAYNEQFF
TRBD2	TRBV30	few	TRBJ2-1	TGTGCGTGTCCTAGCGGGGGGCAAGCCGATGAGCAGTTCTTC	CACPSGGQADEQFF
-	TRBV7-8	many	TRBJ2-2	TGTGCCAGCGAGCTTAGTGCAGGGCGCACCGGGGAGCTGTTTTTT	CASELSAGRTGELFF
TRBD1	TRBV11-3	many	TRBJ2-7	TGTGCCAGCAGCCCCCGGACAGGGTTGAACGAGCAGTACTTC	CASSPRTGLNEQYF
-	TRBV5-1	many	TRBJ2-3	TGCGCCAGCAGCTTGGCCCTAACGGGACCTCGTAGCACAGATACGCAGTATTTT	CASSLALTGPRSTDTQYF